This TCR beta chain is from a study of cytomegalovirus exposure and HLA in healthy donors. The study, taken as a whole, reports: Overall, some 160 TCR beta chains were annotated as cytomegalovirus-associated. It was reportedly the case that the classifier diagnosed cytomegalovirus status with high specificity and sensitivity.

It was with 60 Vbeta and 13 Jbeta primers that the PCR ran. Profiling relied on immunoSEQ multiplex PCR, and the TCRdb table lists in-frame clones only, not all of them. The sample holds 110,000 to 150,000 clones, roughly 80% seen once. The donors comprised healthy bone marrow donors. Remarks on this clone: Its antigen is currently unknown.

The sample taken for sequencing was PBMCs. This sequence originates from a man aged 35 to 55 in good health and CMV-seronegative.

The CDR3 loop is CASSLDRQLFF. In nucleotides, the CDR3 is TGTGCCAGCAGCCTGGACAGACAGCTGTTCTTC. J is TRBJ2-1 and V is TRBV11-1, with TRBD1 as a possible D gene (6 bases). The CDR3 contains 11 residues. Trimming took off 5 bases at V and 15 bases at J, with 14 bases between the two ends. In germline, CDR1 is SGHAT, CDR2 FQDESV (reference sequence).